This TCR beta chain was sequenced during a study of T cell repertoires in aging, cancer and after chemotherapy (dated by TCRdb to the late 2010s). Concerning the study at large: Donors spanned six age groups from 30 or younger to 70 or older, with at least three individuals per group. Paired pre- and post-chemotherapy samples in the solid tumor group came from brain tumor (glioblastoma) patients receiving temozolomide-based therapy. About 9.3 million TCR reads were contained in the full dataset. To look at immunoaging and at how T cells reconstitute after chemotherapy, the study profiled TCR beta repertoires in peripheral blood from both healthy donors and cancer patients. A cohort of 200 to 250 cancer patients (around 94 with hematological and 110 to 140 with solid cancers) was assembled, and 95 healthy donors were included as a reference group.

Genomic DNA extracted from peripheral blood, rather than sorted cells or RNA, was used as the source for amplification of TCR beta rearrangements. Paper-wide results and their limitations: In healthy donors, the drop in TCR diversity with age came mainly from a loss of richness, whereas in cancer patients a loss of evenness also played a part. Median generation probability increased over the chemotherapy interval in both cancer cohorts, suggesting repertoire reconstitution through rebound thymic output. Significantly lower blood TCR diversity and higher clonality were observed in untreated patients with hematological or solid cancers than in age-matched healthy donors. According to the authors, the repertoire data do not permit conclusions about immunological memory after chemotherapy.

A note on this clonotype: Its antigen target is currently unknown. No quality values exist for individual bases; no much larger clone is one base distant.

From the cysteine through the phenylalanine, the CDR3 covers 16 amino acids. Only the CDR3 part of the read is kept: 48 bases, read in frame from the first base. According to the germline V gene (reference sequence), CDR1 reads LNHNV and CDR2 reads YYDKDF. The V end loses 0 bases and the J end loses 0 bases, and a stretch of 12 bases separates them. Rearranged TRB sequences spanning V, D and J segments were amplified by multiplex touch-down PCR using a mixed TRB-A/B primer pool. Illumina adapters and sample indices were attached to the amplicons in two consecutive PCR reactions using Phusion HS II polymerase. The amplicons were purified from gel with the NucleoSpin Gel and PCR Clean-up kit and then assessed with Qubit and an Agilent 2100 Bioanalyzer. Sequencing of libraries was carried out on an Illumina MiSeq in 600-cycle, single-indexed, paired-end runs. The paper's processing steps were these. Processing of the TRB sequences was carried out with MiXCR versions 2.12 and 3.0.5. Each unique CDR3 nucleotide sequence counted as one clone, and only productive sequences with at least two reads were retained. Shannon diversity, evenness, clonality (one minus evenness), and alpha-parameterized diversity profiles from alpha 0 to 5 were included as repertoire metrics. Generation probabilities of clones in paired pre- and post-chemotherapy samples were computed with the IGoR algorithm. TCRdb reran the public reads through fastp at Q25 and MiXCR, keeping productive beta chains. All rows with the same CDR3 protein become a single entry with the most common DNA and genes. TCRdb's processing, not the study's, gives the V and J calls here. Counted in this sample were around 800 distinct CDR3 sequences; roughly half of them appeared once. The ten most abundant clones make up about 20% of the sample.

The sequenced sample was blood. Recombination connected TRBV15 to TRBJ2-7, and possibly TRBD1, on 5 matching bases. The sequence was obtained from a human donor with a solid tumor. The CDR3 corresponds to CATSREGLSSSYEQYF. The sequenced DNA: TGTGCCACCAGCAGAGAGGGGCTATCAAGCTCCTACGAGCAGTACTTC.